Detailed here is one T cell receptor (beta chain). An approximately 220 ng quantity of DNA, tens of thousands of T cell genomes, went into the sorted-subset replicate PCRs. Sequencing was performed with immunoSEQ multiplex PCR; in TCRdb, only in-frame clones are kept and a portion is missing. The sample has about a million clones, 76% seen once. The source of the sample is a study of shared clonotypes between healthy human individuals. Germline trimming cut 1 base from V and 2 bases from J; bases unmatched to any gene: 1. Looked up from germline, CDR1 is MNHEY and CDR2 is SMNVEV (reference sequence). This CDR3 has 14 residues.

This chain links TRBV27 with TRBJ2-7, with 8 bases identical to TRBD1. Sample: memory CD4+ T cells sorted from blood. Stated subset: CD45RA-negative fraction. The receptor comes from a man younger than 35 in good health. The chain's CDR3 is CASSLWDRPYEQYF. The CDR3 region has the DNA TGTGCCAGCAGTTTATGGGACAGGCCCTACGAGCAGTACTTC.